This T cell receptor beta chain was obtained from a study of T cell responses to AZD1222 COVID-19 vaccine. From germline, CDR1 is WSHSY and CDR2 SAAADI. V lost 0 bases and J 12 bases, leaving 12 bases between the germline ends. The CDR3 loop spans 13 amino acids. The repertoire was sequenced with immunoSEQ multiplex PCR; TCRdb's copy has only in-frame clones and lacks some. The table lists more than 95,000 clones, approximately 88% of them singletons. The sequenced sample was peripheral blood, obtained on day 0 of AZD1222 vaccination. The V call is TRBV10-2, the J call TRBJ2-1; D may match TRBD1 or TRBD2 (5 bases each). The receptor was derived from an adult in good health. The CDR3 region has the DNA TGCGCCAGCAGTGAGTCATCGGCAGGGAGGCAGTTCTTC. Its protein is CASSESSAGRQFF.